The 16 T cell receptor beta chains listed next were all sequenced from one sample in a study of PD-1 blockade in classical Hodgkin lymphoma. TCRdb's copy holds only in-frame clones and misses some; the assay was immunoSEQ multiplex PCR. The repertoire holds about 93,000 clones, with around 80% as singletons. As to time point: cycle 4 day 1 (C4D1), after 6 weeks of nivolumab. With no exception, relapse followed autologous stem cell transplantation in all patients, and brentuximab vedotin exposure varied. The sequences come from peripheral blood mononuclear cells (PBMCs), collected before the fourth cycle of nivolumab. The source of these receptors is a human donor with classical Hodgkin lymphoma.

J is TRBJ2-1 and V is TRBV7-8; weak D call: TRBD2 (6 bases). Trimming removed 4 bases at V and 7 bases at J, with 26 bases between. Germline V gene sequence: CDR1 SGHVS, CDR2 FQNEAQ. CDR3 length: 18 residues. The CDR3 DNA follows: TGTGCCAGCAGCTCCACTCCCCATTGGCGGGAACCCTTAAATGAGCAGTTCTTC. Protein sequence: CASSSTPHWREPLNEQFF.

This clone was recorded many times. The chain employs TRBV10-3 and TRBJ2-7; TRBD2 is a possible D gene (5 bases). V dropped 10 bases and J dropped 3 bases, with 19 bases sitting between them. The CDR3 covers 14 residues. CDR1 is ENHRY and CDR2 is SYGVKD in the germline V gene. CDR3 nucleotide sequence: TGTGCCACTAAGGACGGCGGAGGTTACTACGAGCAGTACTTC. This sequence encodes CATKDGGGYYEQYF.

This clone was seen once. This rearrangement joins TRBV5-1 to TRBJ1-1, with TRBD1 matching 8 bases. V trimming: 0 bases; J trimming: 1 base; junction bases outside the gene matches: 2. The CDR3 is made up of 15 amino acids. CDR1 is SGHRS and CDR2 is YFSETQ in the germline V gene. CDR3 coding DNA: TGCGCCAGCAGCTTGGACAGGGGGTCGAACACTGAAGCTTTCTTT. This sequence encodes CASSLDRGSNTEAFF.

V and J are TRBV2 and TRBJ1-2; 7 positions match TRBD1. The length of the CDR3 is 14 residues. Trimming cost V 4 bases and J 0 bases; bases outside gene matches: 2. Germline CDR1 and CDR2: SNHLY and FYNNEI. The CDR3, as DNA: TGTGCCAGCAGTGGGGACAGAGCTAACTATGGCTACACCTTC. Encoded protein: CASSGDRANYGYTF.

This chain connects TRBV4-2 to TRBJ2-5; D is ambiguous. Trimming shortened V by 1 base and J by 1 base, and 19 bases separated the two germline ends. This CDR3 spans 18 amino acids. Germline lookup yields CDR1 LGHNA and CDR2 YNFKEQ. The DNA for the CDR3 is TGTGCCAGCAGCCAAGTAGGTGGTGGGCAGGCGGTCCAAGAGACCCAGTACTTC. This translates into CASSQVGGGQAVQETQYF.

This clone was seen more than once but under ten times. The chain has TRBV7-2 and TRBJ2-5; 10 positions match TRBD2. The trim removed 5 bases at V and 5 bases at J, leaving 8 bases unmatched. CDR1 and CDR2 (germline): SGHTA, FQGNSA. The length of the CDR3 is 15 residues. CDR3 nucleotides: TGTGCCAGCAGCATATCCGGGACTAGCGTGGAGACCCAGTACTTC. It is translated as CASSISGTSVETQYF. Full variable domain (outside the CDR3, taken from reference TRBV7-2 and TRBJ2-5): GAGVSQSPSNKVTEKGKDVELRCDPISGHTALYWYRQSLGQGLEFLIYFQGNSAPDKSGLPSDRFSAERTGGSVSTLTIQRTQQEDSAVYLCASSISGTSVETQYFGPGTRLLVL.

The chain carries TRBV2 and TRBJ2-2; 7 bases agree with TRBD2. This CDR3 has 15 residues. V shed 4 bases, J shed 5 bases, and the junction held 7 bases outside the gene matches. Germline assignment: CDR1 SNHLY and CDR2 FYNNEI. CDR3: CASSAPGGGTGELFF. For the CDR3, the DNA is TGTGCCAGCAGTGCCCCGGGGGGTGGGACCGGGGAGCTGTTTTTT.

V and J are TRBV14 and TRBJ2-2; D uncertain. Germline CDR1 is SGHDN and CDR2 is FVKESK. V was trimmed by 4 bases and J by 3 bases, leaving 9 bases between them. The CDR3 is 14 amino acids. CDR3 bases: TGTGCCAGCAGCCTTGGTAGGGACACCGGGGAGCTGTTTTTT. It codes for CASSLGRDTGELFF.

The chain joins TRBV5-1 to TRBJ1-2, with 10 bases identical to TRBD1. From germline, CDR1 is SGHRS and CDR2 YFSETQ. V dropped 4 bases and J dropped 3; count of bases not matched to a gene: 3. CDR3 size: 14 residues. The CDR3 DNA is TGCGCCAGCAGCCGACAGGGGGCGGACTATGGCTACACCTTC. This translates into CASSRQGADYGYTF.

The CDR3 bases are TGTGCCAGCAGCGTTGCGGGGGGGCCTACTGAAGCTTTCTTT. Translated, it gives CASSVAGGPTEAFF. The chain is built from TRBV9 and TRBJ1-1; possibly TRBD1 for D (6 bases). V gave up 2 bases and J gave up 5 bases, with 13 bases separating them. Germline V gene lookup returns CDR1 SGDLS and CDR2 YYNGEE. This CDR3 comprises 14 residues.

The V call is TRBV4-2, the J call TRBJ1-3; D not certain. The V gene lost 4 bases and the J gene lost 2 bases, with 15 bases spanning the gap. The CDR3 totals 16 residues. CDR1 LGHNA and CDR2 YNFKEQ come from the germline V gene. The CDR3 sequence: CASSPARSTAGNTIYF. The DNA for the CDR3 is TGTGCCAGCAGCCCCGCCCGTTCAACAGCTGGAAACACCATATATTTT.

The rearrangement joins TRBV9 to TRBJ2-5, with D hard to call. The V gene's germline CDR1 is SGDLS and CDR2 YYNGEE. Trimming cost V 0 bases and J 5 bases, with 11 bases left between them. The CDR3 has 14 amino acids. The CDR3 sequence is CASSVAQTGETQYF. Written as DNA, the CDR3 is TGTGCCAGCAGCGTAGCCCAGACCGGGGAGACCCAGTACTTC.

About this clone: Within the sample, other DNA sequences also encode this same CDR3. The chain carries TRBV19 and TRBJ1-2; maybe TRBD1 (6 bases). V lost 3 bases and J lost 11, with 13 bases in between. Germline V gives CDR1 LNHDA, CDR2 SQIVND (reference sequence). This CDR3 region has 12 residues. CDR3 in amino acids: CASSMREGGYTF. The CDR3 DNA is TGTGCCAGTAGTATGAGGGAAGGGGGTTACACCTTC.

This chain connects TRBV5-1 to TRBJ2-7; D is possibly TRBD1 (5 bases). The CDR3 consists of 14 residues. The germline V gene has CDR1 SGHRS and CDR2 YFSETQ. V shed 3 bases and J shed 2 bases, with 12 bases lying between them. The CDR3 region is CASSSTGTTYEQYF. DNA for the CDR3: TGCGCCAGCAGCTCCACAGGTACTACCTACGAGCAGTACTTC.

This clone has only one observation. The chain has TRBV4-3 and TRBJ2-3, with 10 positions matching TRBD2. Looked up from germline, CDR1 is LGHNA and CDR2 is YSLEER. This CDR3 spans 16 amino acids. The ends lost 2 bases at V and 1 base at J; junction bases unmatched: 3. The CDR3 nucleotides are TGCGCCAGCAGCCAAACTGGACTAGCGGGCACAGATACGCAGTATTTT. Amino acid sequence: CASSQTGLAGTDTQYF.

This rearrangement joins TRBV19 to TRBJ1-4; possibly TRBD1 for D (6 bases). The V end lost 7 bases, the J end lost 3 bases, and 12 bases lay between the germline ends. This CDR3 comprises 14 residues. Germline-derived CDR1 and CDR2 are LNHDA and SQIVND (reference sequence). CDR3 protein: CASKRGEPNEKLFF. The CDR3, as DNA: TGTGCCAGTAAAAGGGGGGAGCCTAATGAAAAACTGTTTTTT.